Listed below are T cell receptor beta chains from one sample, sequenced in a study of response to subunit inactivated influenza vaccine. TCRdb reprocessed the RT-PCR reads with MiXCR, giving one entry per CDR3 protein. The data contain about 700,000 distinct CDR3 sequences, around 15% of them seen just once; the ten biggest clones take up roughly 7.6%. The sequenced sample was PBMCs from blood, obtained about 14 days before vaccination. Every receptor here comes from a middle-aged man who received an inactivated influenza vaccine. Each CDR3 is given with its conserved first and last residue. D genes are given only for firm matches. For some rows the clone size is stated as once, few or many, or as a class when expanded; others skip it.

V gene	D gene	clone size	J gene	CDR3 DNA	CDR3 protein
TRBV7-8	TRBD2	-	TRBJ2-3	TGTGCCAGCAGCCCAAGAAGGACTAGCGGGGATACGCAGTATTTT	CASSPRRTSGDTQYF
TRBV27	-	-	TRBJ1-1	TGTGCCAGCAGTTTCTGGAGCAGTGCTGAAGCTTTCTTT	CASSFWSSAEAFF
TRBV19	-	-	TRBJ2-3	TGTGCCAGTACATCCGGGAGCCACACAGATACGCAGTATTTT	CASTSGSHTDTQYF
TRBV20-1	TRBD1	-	TRBJ2-3	TGCAGTGCTAGAGCCGGGACAGGGGCAGATACGCAGTATTTT	CSARAGTGADTQYF
TRBV20-1	-	-	TRBJ2-5	TGCAGTGCTAGGATCTCAAGGGTACAAGAGACCCAGTACTTC	CSARISRVQETQYF
TRBV6-5	TRBD2	-	TRBJ2-7	TGTGCCAGCAAGACTAGCGGGTACGAGCAGTACTTC	CASKTSGYEQYF
TRBV19	-	-	TRBJ2-7	TGTGCCAGTAGCCGTACCGCCTTTCAGTCGCTGCAGTACTTC	CASSRTAFQSLQYF
TRBV5-1	-	-	TRBJ2-1	TGCGCCAGCAGCTCATCCTATGTGGGGCAATCCTACAATGAGCAGTTCTTC	CASSSSYVGQSYNEQFF
TRBV6-5	-	many	TRBJ2-7	TGTGCCAGCAGTTACGCCCTCGGACGGGGGGAGCAGTACTTC	CASSYALGRGEQYF
TRBV29-1	-	many	TRBJ2-1	TGCAGCGTGGCACAGGACAATGAGCAGTTCTTC	CSVAQDNEQFF
TRBV9	TRBD2	few	TRBJ2-5	TGTGCCAGCAGCGTAGCTGGGACTAGCGGAGCACAAGAGACCCAGTACTTC	CASSVAGTSGAQETQYF
TRBV4-3	-	-	TRBJ2-1	TGCGCCAGCAGCCAAGACCCCCTGGTGGGTTGGCCTTCTAACAATGAGCAGTTCTTC	CASSQDPLVGWPSNNEQFF
TRBV30	TRBD2	-	TRBJ2-7	TGTGCCTGGTCGGCGGGAGTAGGTTACGAGCAGTACTTC	CAWSAGVGYEQYF
TRBV6-5	-	few	TRBJ2-3	TGTGCCAGCAGTTACGTCAGGGAGAGCACAGATACGCAGTATTTT	CASSYVRESTDTQYF
TRBV30	-	-	TRBJ2-1	TGTGCCTGGAGTGGGGCGGGACCGTACAATGAGCAGTTCTTC	CAWSGAGPYNEQFF
TRBV12-3/TRBV12-4	-	-	TRBJ1-4	TGTGCCAGCAGTTTAGACAGACAGGTTCGAGAAAAACTGTTTTTT	CASSLDRQVREKLFF
TRBV6-2/TRBV6-3	-	many	TRBJ1-5	TGTGCCAGCAGTTACACGGGAGGAGGCAATCAGCCCCAGCATTTT	CASSYTGGGNQPQHF
TRBV20-1	TRBD2	few	TRBJ2-3	TGCAGTGAACTAGCGGGGGGCGGTACAGATACGCAGTATTTT	CSELAGGGTDTQYF
TRBV12-3/TRBV12-4	-	-	TRBJ2-3	TGTGCCAGCAGTCCCTATTCGAACAGGGATTCGGTTGAAGATACGCAGTATTTT	CASSPYSNRDSVEDTQYF
TRBV5-6	TRBD2	-	TRBJ2-2	TGTGCCAGCAGCTTTCCTAGCGGGACCGGGGAGCTGTTTTTT	CASSFPSGTGELFF
TRBV29-1	-	-	TRBJ2-5	TGCAGCGCTGTACTAGAAGAGACCCAGTACTTC	CSAVLEETQYF
TRBV10-3	-	-	TRBJ1-6	TGTGCCATCAGTGAGCTTCAAGGCCATAATTCACCCCTCCACTTT	CAISELQGHNSPLHF
TRBV28	-	-	TRBJ1-1	TGTGCCAGCGTAACAAGTCTTAGCACTGAAGCTTTCTTT	CASVTSLSTEAFF
TRBV20-1	-	-	TRBJ1-2	TGCAGTGCTAGTCTGGTAGGGAAAGTCGGCTACACCTTC	CSASLVGKVGYTF
TRBV23-1	-	-	TRBJ1-1	TGCGCCAGCAGCCCTCCCTTTCTGCCCACTCCGAGAGGTTTCTTT	CASSPPFLPTPRGFF
TRBV6-1	TRBD1	-	TRBJ2-6	TGTGCCAGCAGTACGTCAGACAGGGGGCTTTTAAGTGGGGCCAACGTCCTGACTTTC	CASSTSDRGLLSGANVLTF
TRBV19	-	-	TRBJ1-1	TGTGCCAGCACGACAAAGCGTAATTCCGTGAACACTGAAGCTTTCTTT	CASTTKRNSVNTEAFF
TRBV5-1	-	few	TRBJ2-2	TGCGCCACCTATAGTCGAACACCGAAAAACACCGGGGAGCTGTTTTTT	CATYSRTPKNTGELFF
TRBV5-5	TRBD2	-	TRBJ2-1	TGTGCCAGCAGCTTGGATTTACTAGCGGGAGGGAATGAGCAGTTCTTC	CASSLDLLAGGNEQFF
TRBV7-2	-	-	TRBJ2-7	TGTGCCAGCAGCAAGACAGTGGTAGGCACCGAGCAGTACTTC	CASSKTVVGTEQYF
TRBV5-4	-	few	TRBJ2-1	TGTGCCAGCAGCTTGGGGGCCTTCCAAAATGAGCAGTTCTTC	CASSLGAFQNEQFF
TRBV6-1	-	-	TRBJ1-6	TGTGCCAGCACCCCAGCGGAGATTTCACCCCTCCACTTT	CASTPAEISPLHF
TRBV4-1	TRBD1	-	TRBJ2-7	TGCGCCAGCAGCCAGTCGGGGCAGGGGGTCTACGAGCAGTACTTC	CASSQSGQGVYEQYF
TRBV6-2/TRBV6-3	-	many	TRBJ2-2	TGTGCCAGCAGTTATAGTGGCGGGGAGCTGTTTTTT	CASSYSGGELFF
TRBV6-1	-	-	TRBJ2-3	TGTGCCAGCAGTGAACCACGCGATACGCAGTATTTT	CASSEPRDTQYF
TRBV5-1	TRBD1	many	TRBJ2-2	TGCGCCAGCAGCCGGGACAGGGGGCAAGCCGGGGAGCTGTTTTTT	CASSRDRGQAGELFF
TRBV14	-	-	TRBJ2-5	TGTGCCAGCAGCCACGGAGGGCCGCCAGGTAGAGAGGCCCAGTACTTC	CASSHGGPPGREAQYF
TRBV6-1	TRBD2	-	TRBJ2-7	TGTGCCAGCACCAGAGGACTAGCGGGAAGTTCTGGGAACTACGAGCAGTACTTC	CASTRGLAGSSGNYEQYF
TRBV12-3/TRBV12-4	-	-	TRBJ2-2	TGTGCCAGCACCCCCGGGGCGAGAGAGACCGGGGAGCTGTTTTTT	CASTPGARETGELFF
TRBV4-1	-	few	TRBJ2-5	TGCGCCAGCAGCCTCCTGGTAAAGGAGGGAGAGACCCAGTACTTC	CASSLLVKEGETQYF
TRBV20-1	-	few	TRBJ2-1	TGCAGTGCTACTAGACCGGGACTTTCCAATGAGCAGTTCTTC	CSATRPGLSNEQFF
TRBV12-5	-	-	TRBJ2-1	TGTGCTAGTGGTTTGGGCCCCTCCAGCGAGCAGTTCTTC	CASGLGPSSEQFF
TRBV27	-	-	TRBJ2-3	TGTGCCAGCAGTTTATCGGACGTGTTAGATACGCAGTATTTT	CASSLSDVLDTQYF
TRBV4-2	-	few	TRBJ1-4	TGTGCCAGCAGCCAAGATAGGGGTGCGGGACGGATATCGGAAAAACTGTTTTTT	CASSQDRGAGRISEKLFF
TRBV3-1	TRBD2	-	TRBJ2-7	TGTGCCAGCAGCCAGACCCCTGCCCCACTAGCGGGGGGTTTCAACGAGCAGTACTTC	CASSQTPAPLAGGFNEQYF
TRBV30	-	many	TRBJ1-6	TGTGCCTGGAGGTCGGGACGGATGGGAGCGCCCCTCCACTTT	CAWRSGRMGAPLHF
TRBV5-1	TRBD2	many	TRBJ2-1	TGCGCCAGCGCTCTGGCGGGGGGCTCATACAATGAGCAGTTCTTC	CASALAGGSYNEQFF
TRBV20-1	TRBD2	many	TRBJ2-1	TGCAGTGCCACGGGACTAGCGGGAGTACCCTACAATGAGCAGTTCTTC	CSATGLAGVPYNEQFF
TRBV5-6	TRBD1	few	TRBJ2-1	TGTGCCAGCAGCGGACCACAGGGGGTTGCCTACAATGAGCAGTTCTTC	CASSGPQGVAYNEQFF